This TCR beta chain emerged from a study of shared clonotypes between healthy human individuals (TCRdb year 2020). In the study overall: The cohort comprised two women and a few men aged 18 to 49 years. For each donor, three plates each were used for CD4 naive and CD4 memory, two plates were used for CD8 naive, and one plate was used for CD8 memory. The study deeply sequenced blood TCR repertoires of several healthy adults to estimate repertoire size and the extent of clonotype sharing between individuals. Different laboratories and diverse techniques were used to prepare libraries and sequence TCR repertoires, to increase sequencing depth and limit assay-specific biases. Between about 0.94 and 10 billion PBMCs per donor were obtained by leukapheresis.

Regarding this clone: Its recognized antigen is unknown. Nothing much larger sits one base from this clone, and base qualities are not available.

TCR CDR3 regions were amplified from genomic DNA by multiplex PCR using the deep immunoSEQ assay. Extracted genomic DNA from each cell subset was distributed evenly across all wells of several immunoSEQ 96-well plates, and each plate was treated as a replicate. Each replicate PCR for sorted subsets received roughly 0.2 ug genomic DNA, equal to around 32,000 T cell genomes. Purified libraries were measured with a Qubit 3.0 fluorometer, size-checked on a Bioanalyzer 2100, and measured again with the KAPA Library Quantification kit. Each immunoSEQ 96-well plate was sequenced on its own single-read 150-cycle Illumina NextSeq 550 flow cell. The study's own analysis went as follows. The immunoSEQ output contained only junctional sequences without quality scores, so filtering could not match that applied to full-length reads. Sequences were annotated with PyIR, a Python wrapper for IgBLAST v1.9, using IMGT germline references to assign V/J genes and CDR3. Any read was removed if the V/J assignment was weak (E-value above 1e-6), the CDR3 was missing, or the read contained stop codons, out-of-frame junctions, or ambiguous translated residues. V3J clonotypes were defined as sequences sharing the same inferred V gene, J gene, and CDR3 amino acid sequence. The percentage overlap between two repertoires was calculated by dividing the number of shared unique clonotypes by the size of the smaller repertoire. Three approaches were used to assess repertoire richness: RTK rarefaction, the Chao1 estimator, and Recon v2.1 estimates of unobserved clonotypes. Generation probabilities for all TCRbeta clonotypes obtained by the gDNA method from four donors were computed using OLGA. TCRdb holds this immuneACCESS table with in-frame rearrangements only. Some clones are missing; in checked studies, unresolved V genes explain under half, and the rest has no known cause. V, J and clone size are those of that table, while D and trimming were read from the DNA. The sample table lists around 370,000 clones, roughly 96% of them with a count of one. In total, the top ten clones hold around 0.32% of the sample.

Here is what the overall study found, with its caveats: Sampling was restricted to blood, and TCR repertoires in tissue are likely to differ from TCR repertoires in blood. When a few donors were compared, the shared fraction of clonotypes was around 5% for naive CD4, around 3.6% for naive CD8, about 2.5% for memory CD4, and 0.4% for memory CD8. Pairwise subsampling indicated that sequencing depth was expected to affect the degree of clonotype sharing among donors. Clonotypes shared by all four sorted-subset donors showed higher generation probabilities than non-shared clonotypes. Naive subsets generally had larger estimated clonotype richness than memory subsets did. Because the study included only a small number of donors, the genetic and exposure-history diversity represented was limited. Rarefaction of sorted-subset datasets indicated incomplete sequencing despite the large sequencing depth.

Donors were healthy HIV-negative adults with no recently reported acute infections or vaccinations. Every donor was a Caucasian adult residing in Nashville, Tennessee, USA. CD8 memory samples consisted of magnetically selected CD45RO+ cells combined with CCR7-negative CD45RA+ effector memory (TemRA) cells. Blood was collected by leukapheresis, and PBMCs were isolated by Ficoll-Histopaque density gradient centrifugation and then cryopreserved in liquid nitrogen vapor phase. Analytical flow cytometry was used to check the purity and quantity of every magnetically sorted T cell population. Genomic DNA was isolated from every sorted fraction and measured by UV absorbance on a Nanodrop 2000c. CDR1 and CDR2 (SGHTA, FQGNSA) derive from the germline V gene. The CDR3 numbers 13 residues from cysteine through phenylalanine. The DNA shown is the 39-base CDR3, in frame from base 1. For this chain, trimming is 4 bases at the V end and 3 bases at the J end, and the number of junction bases without a gene match is 2.

The receptor was derived from a young man in good health. The sample taken for sequencing was memory CD8+ T cells sorted from blood. The sample's cell subset or site label, decoded: CD45RO+ cells pooled with CCR7-negative TemRA cells. The rearrangement combines TRBV7-2 with TRBJ2-7, with 8 bases aligning to TRBD2. The DNA sequence is given as TGTGCCAGCAGCTCGGGACTAGGCTACGAGCAGTACTTC. It is translated as CASSSGLGYEQYF. Where the CDR3 stops, the reference TRBV7-2 and TRBJ2-7 genes take over; the full variable domain is GAGVSQSPSNKVTEKGKDVELRCDPISGHTALYWYRQSLGQGLEFLIYFQGNSAPDKSGLPSDRFSAERTGGSVSTLTIQRTQQEDSAVYLCASSSGLGYEQYFGPGTRLTVT.